The following is a TCR beta chain sequence with its context. Its antigen is not yet known. No base qualities exist here, and no much larger clone lies one base off it. The data are from a study of cytomegalovirus exposure and HLA in healthy donors (dated by TCRdb to about 2017). At the level of the whole study: According to a later analysis, one platform produced both the roughly 110 validation repertoires and the approximately 660 repertoires of the first cohort. The aim of the study was to test whether cataloging public T cell receptors could identify signatures of past pathogen exposure. In addition to the first cohort of 500 to 850 subjects, a separate validation cohort of 120 different subjects was used. To predict cytomegalovirus infection status, the study brought together high-throughput TCR immunosequencing, statistical association of individual TCRs with disease status, and machine learning. Summary of the overall study and its limitations: All 120 or so repertoires were used to score co-occurrence in the validation cohort in a later analysis, because that analysis had no HLA typing for the cohort. The authors suggested that the approach could potentially be generalized to other disease states and immunological phenotypes. Most TCR sequences were seen in very few donors, while some public TCRs were found in many individuals. The study listed over 150 TCR beta chains as associated with cytomegalovirus. Subsequent analysis determined that TCRs grouped into clusters in the first cohort also showed a tendency toward co-occurrence across the roughly 110 validation repertoires, and roughly 95% of cluster scores exceeded 0. In vitro tests confirmed that a few of the cytomegalovirus-associated TCR beta chains recognize cytomegalovirus antigens. Cytomegalovirus status was reported to be diagnosed by the classifier with high specificity and sensitivity in both the original and validation cohorts.

Receptor libraries were prepared by the immunoSEQ multiplex PCR assay. In the authors' own workflow: To diagnose cytomegalovirus status from the catalog of TCR beta chain sequences, a statistical classification framework was built. Here the immuneACCESS table is served through TCRdb, limited to in-frame sequences with V and J called. Missing clones are a known gap in these copies; in checked studies unresolved V genes cover under half, and the rest lacks a known reason. The V and J calls and the clone size are those of that table, but D and trimming were determined from the DNA. The sample profile shows tens of thousands of clones; 84% of them were found once. The top ten clonotypes cover 12% of the sample. The germline V gene (reference sequence) supplies CDR1 MNHEY and CDR2 SMNVEV. The CDR3 runs 15 amino acids, cysteine and phenylalanine included. The entry retains the CDR3 DNA only, 45 bases that are in frame from base 1. V loses 5 bases, J loses 6 bases, and the germline ends lie 17 bases apart.

The donors were included in the validation cohort of 100 to 150 subjects, a group kept apart from the roughly 700-subject first cohort. The clonotype originates from a woman under 30 in good health and CMV-seropositive. The specimen was PBMCs. Recombination linked TRBV27 to TRBJ1-5, and TRBD1 may be the D gene, going by 6 matching bases. The nucleotide sequence reads TGTGCCAGCAGTCCCAGAAACAGGGATGGTCAGCCCCAGCATTTT. Its translation is CASSPRNRDGQPQHF.